What follows are 2 T cell receptor beta chains derived from one specimen sequenced in a study of shared clonotypes between healthy human individuals. Repertoires were generated with immunoSEQ multiplex PCR, while TCRdb's copy carries only in-frame clones and drops some. This sample yields a few million clones, of which roughly 92% are seen a single time; more than 0.35% belongs to the top ten. The specimen sequenced was naive CD4+ T cells from PBMCs. Subset given: CD45RA+ positively selected. These receptors were obtained from a young man in good health. Some clones in this sample may be carry-over from other donors' samples.

The chain joins TRBV7-9 to TRBJ1-4, with 9 bases fitting TRBD1. The CDR3 consists of 13 residues. J lost 8 bases, V lost 6 bases, and 4 bases had no gene match. From germline, CDR1 is SEHNR and CDR2 FQNEAQ (reference sequence). Here the CDR3 reads CASRRGQGEKLFF. The DNA of the CDR3 is TGTGCCAGCAGGCGGGGACAGGGCGAAAAACTGTTTTTT.

The CDR3: CASSRAGLAGGPNEQFF. CDR3 DNA sequence: TGTGCCAGCAGTCGCGCGGGACTAGCGGGAGGGCCAAATGAGCAGTTCTTC. The genes are TRBV27 and TRBJ2-1; 16 positions agree with TRBD2. V was clipped by 5 bases and J by 7 bases; unmatched bases: 8. This CDR3 is 17 amino acids long. Germline lookup yields CDR1 MNHEY and CDR2 SMNVEV (reference sequence).